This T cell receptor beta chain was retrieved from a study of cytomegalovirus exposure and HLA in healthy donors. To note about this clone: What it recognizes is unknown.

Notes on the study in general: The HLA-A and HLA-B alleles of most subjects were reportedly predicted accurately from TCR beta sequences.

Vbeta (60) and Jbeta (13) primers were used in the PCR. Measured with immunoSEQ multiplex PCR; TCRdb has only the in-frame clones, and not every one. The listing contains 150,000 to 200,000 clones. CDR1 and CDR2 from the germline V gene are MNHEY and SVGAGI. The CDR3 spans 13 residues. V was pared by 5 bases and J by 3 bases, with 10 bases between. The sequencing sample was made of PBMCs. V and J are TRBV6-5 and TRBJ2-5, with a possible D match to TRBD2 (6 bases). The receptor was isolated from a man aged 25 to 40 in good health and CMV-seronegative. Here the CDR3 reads CASSGWEEETQYF. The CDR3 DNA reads TGTGCCAGCAGTGGGTGGGAGGAAGAGACCCAGTACTTC.